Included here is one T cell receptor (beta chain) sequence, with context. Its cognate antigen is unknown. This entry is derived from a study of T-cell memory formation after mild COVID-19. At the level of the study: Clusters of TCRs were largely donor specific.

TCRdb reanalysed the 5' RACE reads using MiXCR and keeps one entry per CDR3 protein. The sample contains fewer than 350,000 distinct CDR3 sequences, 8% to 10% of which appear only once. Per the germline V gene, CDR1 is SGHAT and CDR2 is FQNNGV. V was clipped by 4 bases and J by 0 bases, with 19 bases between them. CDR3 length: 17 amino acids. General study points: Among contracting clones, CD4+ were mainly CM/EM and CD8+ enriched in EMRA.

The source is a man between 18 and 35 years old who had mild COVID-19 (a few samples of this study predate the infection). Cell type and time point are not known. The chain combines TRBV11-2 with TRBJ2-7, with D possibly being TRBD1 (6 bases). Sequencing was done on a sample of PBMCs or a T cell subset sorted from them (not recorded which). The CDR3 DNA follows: TGTGCCAGCAGCTCCTATGGGGTGGACAGATTCTCCTACGAGCAGTACTTC. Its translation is CASSSYGVDRFSYEQYF.